This entry lists 27 T cell receptor beta chains sequenced from one sample in a study of metastatic and nonmetastatic thyroid tumors. Nobody among the patients had been given any treatment before thyroid surgery. TCRdb redid the clone calls on the PCR reads using MiXCR. Here the sample spans tens of thousands of clones, 20% to 30% being singletons. The sample consisted of blood. The receptors stem from a male donor with papillary thyroid cancer or a benign thyroid nodule (not recorded which). Some clones in this sample may be carry-over from other donors' samples.

This clone was counted at least ten times. A much larger clone lies one base from this, so it may be a read error. The chain carries TRBV4-1 and TRBJ2-7, with 9 bases that match TRBD1. The CDR3 has 14 residues. CDR1 is MGHRA and CDR2 is YSYEKL in the germline V gene. V shed 4 bases and J 4 bases; nucleotides not matched to a gene: 5. CDR3 region: CASSPRTGVYEQYF. DNA of the CDR3: TGCGCCAGCAGCCCCCGGACAGGGGTGTACGAGCAGTACTTC.

Relative to its sample, this clone is medium-sized. This sequence joins TRBV27 and TRBJ2-2; 10 positions match TRBD2. V shed 4 bases, J shed 3 bases, and the junction held 5 bases outside the gene matches. In germline, CDR1 is MNHEY, CDR2 SMNVEV (reference sequence). This CDR3 is 16 amino acids long. CDR3 sequence reads: CASSSLAGVYTGELFF. The DNA of the CDR3 is TGTGCCAGCAGTTCCCTAGCGGGAGTTTACACCGGGGAGCTGTTTTTT.

This clone was observed at least ten times. The CDR3 DNA reads TGTGCCAGCTCACCATTCACCGGGGGCCAAGAGACCCAGTACTTC. This sequence encodes CASSPFTGGQETQYF. The chain employs TRBV18 and TRBJ2-5, with a possible D match to TRBD2 (6 bases). This CDR3 contains 15 residues. CDR1 is KGHSH, CDR2 LQKENI, per germline. Trimming cost V 2 bases and J 1 base, with 11 bases left between them. The full variable domain, in which reference TRBV18 and TRBJ2-5 provide the parts outside the CDR3, is NAGVMQNPRHLVRRRGQEARLRCSPMKGHSHVYWYRQLPEEGLKFMVYLQKENIIDESGMPKERFSAEFPKEGPSILRIQQVVRGDSAAYFCASSPFTGGQETQYFGPGTRLLVL.

This clone appeared many times. The rearrangement uses TRBV2 and TRBJ2-3; maybe TRBD2 (6 bases). CDR1 is SNHLY and CDR2 is FYNNEI in the germline V gene. This CDR3 is 15 amino acids long. V was clipped by 10 bases and J by 6 bases, with 23 bases between them. CDR3 DNA sequence: TGTGCCACGGAGAGGGGACTGCGGTTTTCGGATACGCAGTATTTT. The encoded protein is CATERGLRFSDTQYF. Combining the CDR3 with reference TRBV2 and TRBJ2-3 gives the whole variable domain EPEVTQTPSHQVTQMGQEVILRCVPISNHLYFYWYRQILGQKVEFLVSFYNNEISEKSEIFDDQFSVERPDGSNFTLKIRSTKLEDSAMYFCATERGLRFSDTQYFGPGTRLTVL.

This clone was seen ten or more times. This CDR3 is also generated by other DNA sequences in the sample. The rearrangement joins TRBV20-1 to TRBJ2-7, with D tentatively TRBD1 (6 bases). Germline V gives CDR1 DFQATT, CDR2 SNEGSKA (reference sequence). The CDR3 totals 15 residues. V was shortened by 3 bases and J by 0 bases, with 15 bases between the two germline ends. CDR3 residues: CSARVRGKTSYEQYF. As DNA, the CDR3 is TGCAGTGCTAGGGTAAGGGGGAAAACCTCCTACGAGCAGTACTTC.

This sequence joins TRBV11-3 and TRBJ2-7, with D perhaps matching TRBD1 (6 bases). V was pared by 7 bases and J by 2 bases, with 18 bases between. Germline V gene lookup returns CDR1 SGHNT and CDR2 YENEEA. The CDR3 length is 15 residues. In nucleotides, the CDR3 is TGTGCCAGCATCCTTGGCCCCTGGACAGCCTACGAGCAGTACTTC. It encodes CASILGPWTAYEQYF.

This clone was seen once. It is likely a read error, because the conserved phenylalanine at the end of the CDR3 is missing. The V call is TRBV6-2 or TRBV6-3, the J call TRBJ2-1; D possibly matches TRBD1 or TRBD2 (6 bases each). Trimming left V 0 bases short and J 9 bases short, with 27 bases between. This CDR3 is 19 amino acids long. The germline V gene encodes CDR1 MNHEY and CDR2 SVGEGT. CDR3 bases: TGTGCCAGCAGTTACTCGGGAGAGGGGGGTAGCGGAAGGGTGTGTGAGCAGTTCTAC. Its translation is CASSYSGEGGSGRVCEQFY.

This clone showed up many times. This chain uses TRBV9 with TRBJ2-2; D might be TRBD2 (6 bases). CDR1 is SGDLS, CDR2 YYNGEE, per germline. The V end lost 9 bases, the J end lost 7 bases, and 16 bases lay between the germline ends. The CDR3 spans 13 residues. DNA of the CDR3: TGTGCCACGCGGGACCCCCAAGGCGGGGAGCTGTTTTTT. It specifies CATRDPQGGELFF.

This clone showed up many times. The chain joins TRBV5-1 to TRBJ2-2; no reliable D call. CDR1 is SGHRS and CDR2 is YFSETQ in the germline V gene. This CDR3 contains 13 residues. The V end was cut by 1 base, the J end by 4 bases, with 5 bases between. The CDR3 DNA is TGCGCCAGCAGCTTGCAGACCACCGGGGAGCTGTTTTTT. Translated: CASSLQTTGELFF.

This clone occurred many times. Germline and junction disagree at one end, which may indicate a read error. Other DNA sequences from this sample encode an identical CDR3 as well. The V and J genes are TRBV19 and TRBJ2-3; TRBD2 agrees at 8 bases. The CDR3 is made up of 15 amino acids. CDR1 and CDR2 from the germline V gene are LNHDA and SQIVND (reference sequence). The CDR3 here is CASSPLAGNTDTQYF. The CDR3 region has the DNA TGCGCCAGTAGCCCCCTAGCGGGTAACACAGATACGCAGTATTTT.

This clone was found many times. The chain recombines TRBV20-1 with TRBJ2-2, with 8 bases matching TRBD1. The J segment lost 7 bases and the V segment lost 3 bases, leaving 4 bases of the junction unmatched. CDR1 and CDR2 (germline): DFQATT, SNEGSKA (reference sequence). CDR3 length equals 13 residues. CDR3 in amino acids: CSARIQGGGELFF. The CDR3 region has the DNA TGCAGTGCTAGGATACAGGGGGGCGGGGAGCTGTTTTTT.

Only one count was recorded for this clone. The chain combines TRBV7-6 with TRBJ2-5; 15 bases are a match to TRBD2. After removal of 4 bases from V and 7 bases from J, the junction contained 10 bases not matched to a gene. Germline lookup yields CDR1 SGHVS and CDR2 FNYEAQ. CDR3 size: 17 residues. The CDR3 DNA follows: TGTGCCAGCAGCTCCGAAGGGACTAGCGGGGGGCGGAGGACCCAGTACTTC. It encodes CASSSEGTSGGRRTQYF. The whole variable domain, remainder taken from reference TRBV7-6 and TRBJ2-5, is GAGVSQSPRYKVTKRGQDVALRCDPISGHVSLYWYRQALGQGPEFLTYFNYEAQQDKSGLPNDRFSAERPEGSISTLTIQRTEQRDSAMYRCASSSEGTSGGRRTQYFGPGTRLLVL.

This clone is medium-sized in the sample. CDR3: CASSTSGSGSSYEQYF. As DNA, the CDR3 is TGTGCCAGCTCTACTAGCGGGAGTGGCAGCTCCTACGAGCAGTACTTC. J is TRBJ2-7 and V is TRBV7-2; TRBD2 matches at 11 bases. V dropped 8 bases and J dropped 0; count of bases not matched to a gene: 9. The CDR3 loop spans 16 amino acids. Looked up from germline, CDR1 is SGHTA and CDR2 is FQGNSA.

The sample holds many counts of this clone. CDR3: CAIRWGGDSYNEQFF. CDR3 coding DNA: TGTGCCATCAGGTGGGGGGGGGACTCCTACAATGAGCAGTTCTTC. This rearrangement joins TRBV10-3 to TRBJ2-1, with 7 bases aligning to TRBD2. Per germline, CDR1 ENHRY and CDR2 SYGVKD. This CDR3 is built from 15 residues. After removal of 6 bases from V and 0 bases from J, the junction contained 5 bases not matched to a gene.

This clone is categorized as medium-sized. The V call is TRBV6-2 or TRBV6-3, the J call TRBJ1-6; D unclear. The CDR3 runs 12 residues. Germline CDR1 MNHEY, CDR2 SVGEGT. V lost 5 bases and J 10 bases, leaving 9 bases between the germline ends. CDR3 protein: CASSGRPSPLHF. The CDR3 bases are TGTGCCAGCAGTGGACGACCCTCACCCCTCCACTTT.

This clone appeared a few times. The genes are TRBV6-2 or TRBV6-3 and TRBJ2-5, with no clear D. Germline-derived CDR1 and CDR2 are MNHEY and SVGEGT. Deletions cut 7 bases from V and 3 bases from J, with 9 bases between. The CDR3 has 12 amino acids. CDR3 residues: CASMDLKETQYF. The CDR3 DNA is TGTGCCAGCATGGACCTAAAAGAGACCCAGTACTTC.

Only one count was recorded for this clone. The V call is TRBV11-2, the J call TRBJ2-7; the match to TRBD2 covers 10 bases. The CDR3 consists of 15 residues. The germline gives CDR1 SGHAT, CDR2 FQNNGV. Trimming cost V 4 bases and J 4 bases; bases outside gene matches: 7. The DNA for the CDR3 is TGTGCCAGCAGCTACAAAGCGGGGGGGCCTTACGAGCAGTACTTC. Translation: CASSYKAGGPYEQYF.

The chain links TRBV3-1 to TRBJ2-5; D not resolved. In germline, CDR1 is LGHDT, CDR2 YNNKEL (reference sequence). V was clipped by 4 bases and J by 5 bases, with 23 bases between them. The CDR3 loop spans 17 amino acids. This CDR3 reads CASSPERVGRSLETQYF. Here the CDR3 DNA reads TGTGCCAGCAGCCCAGAGAGAGTTGGACGTTCGTTGGAGACCCAGTACTTC.

This clone was observed many times. V gene TRBV19 combines with J gene TRBJ2-5; TRBD1 or TRBD2 may be the D gene (5 bases each). The CDR3 covers 15 residues. Germline V gene sequence: CDR1 LNHDA, CDR2 SQIVND (reference sequence). With 5 bases removed from V and 2 bases from J, the gap between germline ends came to 15 bases. CDR3 nucleotides: TGTGCCAGTAGTTCTACAGGAACGGGGCAAGAGACCCAGTACTTC. This gives the protein CASSSTGTGQETQYF.

The V call is TRBV6-5, the J call TRBJ1-5; D is uncertain. Germline V gene lookup returns CDR1 MNHEY and CDR2 SVGAGI. With 1 base removed from V and 6 bases from J, the gap between germline ends came to 10 bases. The CDR3 totals 14 residues. CDR3 sequence (DNA): TGTGCCAGCAGTTACTGGCAAGAGGCTCAGCCCCAGCATTTT. It is translated as CASSYWQEAQPQHF.

V and J are TRBV7-6 and TRBJ1-4; no definite D call. V gave up 5 bases and J gave up 4 bases, with 11 bases separating them. The CDR3 consists of 14 residues. Germline loops: CDR1 SGHVS, CDR2 FNYEAQ. The CDR3 region has the DNA TGTGCCAGCAGCCCCACCTGGAGTAATGAAAAACTGTTTTTT. Its protein product is CASSPTWSNEKLFF.

This clone was observed many times. The J gene is TRBJ1-2, the V gene TRBV30; no reliable D call. V was shortened by 6 bases and J by 8 bases, with 22 bases between the two germline ends. The CDR3 length is 14 residues. Germline V gene sequence: CDR1 GTSNPN, CDR2 SVGIG (reference sequence). This chain's CDR3 is CACQTPRVSRGYTF. Here the CDR3 DNA reads TGTGCCTGCCAAACCCCGAGAGTGTCGCGAGGCTACACCTTC.

Ten or more counts support this clone. A read error is possible here, since a much larger clone lies one base away. The V and J genes are TRBV28 and TRBJ2-3, with D uncertain. Germline loops: CDR1 MDHEN, CDR2 SYDVKM. CDR3 size: 12 residues. The CDR3 reads CASSTTTNTQYF. CDR3 bases: TGTGCCAGCAGCACGACCACAAATACGCAGTATTTT.

In this sample, this clone is medium-sized. V usage is TRBV5-1 and J usage is TRBJ2-7; 16 nucleotides match TRBD2. The CDR3 covers 17 residues. Losses at the gene ends were 4 bases for V and 4 bases for J; bases not matched to a gene: 8. CDR1 SGHRS and CDR2 YFSETQ come from the germline V gene. CDR3 nucleotides: TGCGCCAGCAGCCTACCGGGACTAGCGGGAGGGCCGTACGAGCAGTACTTC. It is translated as CASSLPGLAGGPYEQYF.

This clone came up a few times. The chain combines TRBV7-9 with TRBJ2-7; D unclear. CDR3 length: 12 amino acids. V lost 1 base to trimming and J lost 4 bases, with 5 bases between them. Per the germline V gene, CDR1 is SEHNR and CDR2 is FQNEAQ (reference sequence). The CDR3 sequence is CASSLEVYEQYF. CDR3 DNA sequence: TGTGCCAGCAGCTTAGAGGTTTACGAGCAGTACTTC.

This clone was counted a single time. V usage is TRBV5-1 and J usage is TRBJ2-1; D is unclear. The V end was cut by 0 bases, the J end by 6 bases, with 7 bases between. The CDR3 length is 13 residues. Germline CDR1 SGHRS, CDR2 YFSETQ. The CDR3 coding sequence is TGCGCCAGCAGCTTGGACAGCCTCAATGAGCAGTTCTTC. It codes for CASSLDSLNEQFF.

The chain combines TRBV11-3 with TRBJ2-7, with 9 bases that match TRBD1. V was clipped by 3 bases and J by 2 bases; unmatched bases: 8. The germline V gene encodes CDR1 SGHNT and CDR2 YENEEA. The CDR3 has 16 residues. CDR3 nucleotides: TGTGCCAGCAGCTTCTTACCGGGACAGGGAACCTACGAGCAGTACTTC. As protein: CASSFLPGQGTYEQYF.